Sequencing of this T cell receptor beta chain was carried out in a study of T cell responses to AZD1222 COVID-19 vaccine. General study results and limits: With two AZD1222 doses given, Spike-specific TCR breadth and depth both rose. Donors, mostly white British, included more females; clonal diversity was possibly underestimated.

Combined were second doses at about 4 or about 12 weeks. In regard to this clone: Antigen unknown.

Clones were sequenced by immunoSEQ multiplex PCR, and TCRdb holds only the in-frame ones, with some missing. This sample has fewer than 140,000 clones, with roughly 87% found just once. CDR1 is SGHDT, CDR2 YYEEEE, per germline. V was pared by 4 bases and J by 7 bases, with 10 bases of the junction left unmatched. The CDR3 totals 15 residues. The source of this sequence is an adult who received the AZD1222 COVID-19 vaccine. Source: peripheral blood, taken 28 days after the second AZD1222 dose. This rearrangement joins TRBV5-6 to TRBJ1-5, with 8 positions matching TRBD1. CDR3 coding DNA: TGTGCCAGCAGCCTTAGGGACAGGAAAGGACAGCCCCAGCATTTT. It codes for CASSLRDRKGQPQHF.